This T cell receptor beta chain is drawn from a study of response to subunit inactivated influenza vaccine. The V and J ends lost 6 bases and 4 bases respectively, with 14 bases between them. The CDR3 totals 14 residues. TCRdb analysed the RT-PCR reads with MiXCR anew, one entry per CDR3 protein. The sample carries some 550,000 distinct CDR3 sequences, around 21% recorded once. This sample also appeared in a second study, on T cells expressing NK-cell markers. From that study: For TCR beta, cDNA was produced by 5'RACE template switching with UMIs. The eight sequenced donors comprised seven who were HCMV-seropositive and one who was seronegative. The authors restricted sorting to alpha-beta TCR T cells with an anti-gamma-delta TCR antibody in several experiments. Each of a handful of donors carried dominant NKG2C+ clonotypes accounting for about 1.0-8% of CD8+ T cells. Once again these clonotypes came out on top in the CD3+CD56-NKG2C+ fraction of several donors.

The J gene is TRBJ2-3, the V gene TRBV12-3 or TRBV12-4; possibly TRBD1 for D (8 bases). The sample consisted of CD4+ T cells sorted from PBMCs, taken 11 to 12 days after vaccination. The TCR originated in a man aged 45-65 years who received an inactivated influenza vaccine. The CDR3 coding sequence is TGTGCCAGCAGCCGGACAGGGAGGGCAGATACGCAGTATTTT. This encodes CASSRTGRADTQYF.